Each of the 21 T cell receptor beta chains below was sequenced from the same sample in a study of beta chain features in type 1 diabetes. The study's findings and limits: Significant though moderate, a shortening of TCRB CDR3s appeared in all four CD4+ subsets of Type 1 diabetes patients.

For these receptors, no antigen is known. Investigators reverse transcribed all isolated RNA, so they sequenced expressed TCRB transcripts. Libraries were prepared by immunoSEQ multiplex PCR; TCRdb keeps only in-frame clonotypes and omits some of them. The data contain 640,000 or so clones, around 15% of them singletons. Source material: naive CD4+ T cells from blood. The receptors derive from a man aged 18 to 30 with type 1 diabetes.

A few counts support this clone. The chain recombines TRBV6-4 with TRBJ2-2; D might be TRBD1 (6 bases). The CDR3 runs to 14 residues. CDR1 is MRHNA and CDR2 is SNTAGT in the germline V gene. The germline V and J ends were trimmed by 6 bases and 1 base, with 9 bases remaining between them. The CDR3 loop reads CASSGTWNTGELFF. CDR3 DNA: TGTGCCAGCAGCGGGACATGGAACACCGGGGAGCTGTTTTTT.

This clone was counted between two and nine times. The CDR3 coding sequence is TGTGCCAGCAGCAGGAACCCGGGACTAGCGGACACAGATACGCAGTATTTT. Translated: CASSRNPGLADTDTQYF. This chain links TRBV5-4 with TRBJ2-3; 11 positions agree with TRBD2. The CDR3 length is 17 residues. The V and J ends lost 4 bases and 2 bases, in that order; junction bases with no gene match: 9. Germline CDR1 reads SGHNT; CDR2 reads YYREEE (reference sequence).

This clone was recorded a few times. The genes are TRBV7-9 and TRBJ1-2; D is possibly TRBD1 (6 bases). Germline V lookup: CDR1 SEHNR, CDR2 FQNEAQ (reference sequence). Trimming removed 0 bases at V and 4 bases at J, with 15 bases between. This CDR3 has 16 amino acids. Written as DNA, the CDR3 is TGTGCCAGCAGCTTAGCGGGCATACAGGGTACCTATGGCTACACCTTC. Its protein is CASSLAGIQGTYGYTF.

This clone was recorded a few times. This chain connects TRBV7-2 to TRBJ2-5, with 9 bases matching TRBD2. The CDR3 totals 14 residues. V gave up 7 bases and J gave up 5 bases; unmatched junction bases: 8. Germline V gene data show CDR1 as SGHTA and CDR2 as FQGNSA. The CDR3 region has the DNA TGTGCCAGCATCCCCAGCGGGGGGTCTGAGACCCAGTACTTC. It yields the protein CASIPSGGSETQYF.

J is TRBJ2-7 and V is TRBV2, with D tentatively TRBD1 (5 bases). The CDR3 extends over 14 amino acids. The V gene's germline CDR1 is SNHLY and CDR2 FYNNEI. V gave up 4 bases and J gave up 0 bases, with 10 bases separating them. The CDR3 coding sequence is TGTGCCAGCAGTGCAAGGGGAAGCTCCTACGAGCAGTACTTC. This gives the protein CASSARGSSYEQYF.

V usage is TRBV5-6 and J usage is TRBJ2-1; TRBD1 might be the D (5 bases). Looked up from germline, CDR1 is SGHDT and CDR2 is YYEEEE. Trimming removed 1 base from V and 3 bases from J, with 11 bases in between. The CDR3 totals 15 residues. CDR3 amino acids: CASSLQGANYNEQFF. For the CDR3, the DNA is TGTGCCAGCAGCTTGCAGGGCGCCAACTACAATGAGCAGTTCTTC.

The chain recombines TRBV6-5 with TRBJ2-3; 13 nucleotides agree with TRBD2. In germline, CDR1 is MNHEY, CDR2 SVGAGI. V lost 6 bases and J lost 11; bases outside the gene matches: 8. CDR3 length equals 14 residues. Here the CDR3 reads CASRQPGLAGRQYF. For the CDR3, the DNA is TGTGCCAGCAGACAACCGGGACTAGCGGGGAGGCAGTATTTT.

The rearrangement links TRBV30 to TRBJ2-3; 8 bases align to TRBD2. The CDR3 is made up of 15 amino acids. CDR1 and CDR2 (germline): GTSNPN, SVGIG (reference sequence). V shed 2 bases, J shed 2 bases, and the junction held 6 bases outside the gene matches. The CDR3 nucleotides are TGTGCCTGGAGTCCTCTCGGGGGGGTCACAGATACGCAGTATTTT. The encoded protein is CAWSPLGGVTDTQYF.

CDR3 loop: CAVSGQMNTEAFF. CDR3 coding DNA: TGTGCCGTTTCCGGACAGATGAACACTGAAGCTTTCTTT. The rearrangement joins TRBV30 to TRBJ1-1; D is perhaps TRBD1 (6 bases). The CDR3 sequence is 13 residues long. Germline CDR1 reads GTSNPN; CDR2 reads SVGIG (reference sequence). Trimming pared 8 bases from V and 0 bases from J, leaving 13 bases between.

V is TRBV7-9 and J is TRBJ1-2; 9 nucleotides line up with TRBD1. Germline CDR1 reads SEHNR; CDR2 reads FQNEAQ (reference sequence). CDR3 length equals 14 residues. J was trimmed by 6 bases and V by 3 bases; bases with no gene match: 5. The CDR3: CASSFRDRADGYTF. The CDR3 region has the DNA TGTGCCAGCAGCTTCCGGGACAGGGCAGATGGCTACACCTTC. The full variable domain, with the rest looked up from reference TRBV7-9 and TRBJ1-2, is DTGVSQNPRHKITKRGQNVTFRCDPISEHNRLYWYRQTLGQGPEFLTYFQNEAQLEKSRLLSDRFSAERPKGSFSTLEIQRTEQGDSAMYLCASSFRDRADGYTFGSGTRLTVV.

This clone was seen a few times. The rearrangement uses TRBV5-1 and TRBJ2-1; TRBD2 aligns across 8 bases. CDR1 and CDR2 (germline): SGHRS, YFSETQ. J gave up 12 bases and V 0 bases, and 11 bases lay outside the gene matches. CDR3 size: 15 residues. This CDR3 is CASSLVAGTEGGQFF. The CDR3 DNA sequence: TGCGCCAGCAGCTTGGTAGCGGGGACCGAGGGCGGGCAGTTCTTC.

The V gene is TRBV18, the J gene TRBJ2-1; 7 positions agree with TRBD2. Per the germline V gene, CDR1 is KGHSH and CDR2 is LQKENI. With 0 bases clipped from V and 8 bases from J, the junction kept 7 bases outside the gene matches. CDR3 length equals 15 residues. CDR3 DNA sequence: TGTGCCAGCTCACCACCGTCGCGGGAGACCGATGAGCAGTTCTTC. It yields the protein CASSPPSRETDEQFF. Looking up the rest from reference TRBV18 and TRBJ2-1 gives the full variable domain: NAGVMQNPRHLVRRRGQEARLRCSPMKGHSHVYWYRQLPEEGLKFMVYLQKENIIDESGMPKERFSAEFPKEGPSILRIQQVVRGDSAAYFCASSPPSRETDEQFFGPGTRLTVL.

This clone showed up just a few times. The rearrangement joins TRBV9 to TRBJ2-2; D remains unclear. Per germline, CDR1 SGDLS and CDR2 YYNGEE. Trimming left V 0 bases short and J 0 bases short, with 3 bases between. The CDR3 consists of 14 residues. CDR3 sequence reads: CASSVEANTGELFF. CDR3 nucleotides: TGTGCCAGCAGCGTAGAAGCGAACACCGGGGAGCTGTTTTTT.

V and J are TRBV5-1 and TRBJ1-2; D call uncertain. Germline V lookup: CDR1 SGHRS, CDR2 YFSETQ. Trimming took off 3 bases at V and 7 bases at J, with 13 bases between the two ends. This CDR3 region has 13 residues. The CDR3, as DNA: TGCGCCAGCAGCTCGGGGAGCGTAGCTGGCTACACCTTC. This codes for CASSSGSVAGYTF.

In DNA, the CDR3 is TGTGCCTGGGGGTCAGGGCTCTACGAGCAGTACTTC. Translation gives CAWGSGLYEQYF. The V and J genes are TRBV30 and TRBJ2-7, with D perhaps TRBD1 (5 bases). There are 12 residues in the CDR3. Germline CDR1 is GTSNPN and CDR2 is SVGIG (reference sequence). V lost 5 bases, J lost 3 bases, and 11 bases lay in between.

This clone was seen a handful of times. The chain combines TRBV5-4 with TRBJ1-2, with D perhaps matching TRBD1 (5 bases). This CDR3 has 14 amino acids. V gave up 1 base and J gave up 8 bases, with 15 bases separating them. In germline, CDR1 is SGHNT, CDR2 YYREEE (reference sequence). The CDR3 is CASSLFKGLEGYTF. CDR3 nucleotides: TGTGCCAGCAGCTTGTTTAAGGGGCTTGAAGGCTACACCTTC.

This clone was detected only a few times. The V call is TRBV30, the J call TRBJ1-1; D is uncertain. The V gene's germline CDR1 is GTSNPN and CDR2 SVGIG (reference sequence). The CDR3 has 11 residues. The V and J ends lost 2 bases and 5 bases respectively, with 6 bases between them. CDR3 sequence (DNA): TGTGCCTGGAGTTCACGAACTGAAGCTTTCTTT. Protein sequence: CAWSSRTEAFF.

This chain joins TRBV5-1 and TRBJ2-2; 9 bases line up with TRBD2. Per the germline V gene, CDR1 is SGHRS and CDR2 is YFSETQ. The CDR3 runs 16 residues. V shed 0 bases and J 4 bases; nucleotides not matched to a gene: 4. The CDR3 reads CASSLGLAVPTGELFF. CDR3 DNA sequence: TGCGCCAGCAGCTTGGGACTAGCGGTACCCACCGGGGAGCTGTTTTTT.

This chain joins TRBV29-1 and TRBJ2-7; 12 bases map to TRBD2. The germline gives CDR1 SQVTM, CDR2 ANQGSEA. The CDR3 totals 14 residues. Trimming took 5 bases from V and 3 from J; bases not matched to a gene: 5. The CDR3 is CSVQPTSGSYEQYF. CDR3 bases: TGCAGCGTTCAGCCGACTAGCGGGAGCTACGAGCAGTACTTC.

The sample holds a few counts of this clone. This chain uses TRBV7-2 with TRBJ2-3, with 13 nucleotides matching TRBD2. Germline loops: CDR1 SGHTA, CDR2 FQGNSA. This CDR3 has 17 amino acids. Trimming removed 1 base from V and 2 bases from J; junction bases left unmatched: 3. The chain's CDR3 is CASSLEGLAGTTDTQYF. Written as DNA, the CDR3 is TGTGCCAGCAGCTTAGAGGGACTAGCGGGGACCACAGATACGCAGTATTTT.

This clone was picked up a small number of times. Within the sample, other DNA sequences also encode this same CDR3. The chain carries TRBV5-1 and TRBJ1-5, with 7 bases aligning to TRBD1. Germline V CDR1 and CDR2: SGHRS, YFSETQ. Trimming at V came to 4 bases and at J to 4 bases, leaving 2 bases not matched to a gene. The CDR3 has 13 residues. CDR3: CASSRDSNQPQHF. DNA of the CDR3: TGCGCCAGCAGCCGGGACAGTAATCAGCCCCAGCATTTT. Full variable domain (outside the CDR3, taken from reference TRBV5-1 and TRBJ1-5): KAGVTQTPRYLIKTRGQQVTLSCSPISGHRSVSWYQQTPGQGLQFLFEYFSETQRNKGNFPGRFSGRQFSNSRSEMNVSTLELGDSALYLCASSRDSNQPQHFGDGTRLSIL.